This entry lists 8 T cell receptor beta chains sequenced from one sample in a study of blood T cells in healthy people across ages. A second PCR, run for about 7 to 11 cycles, used a sample-barcoded 5' primer plus a J-beta primer mix. TCRdb processed the 5' RACE reads anew with MiXCR; each CDR3 protein has one entry. The sample contains roughly 570,000 distinct CDR3 sequences, 25% to 30% of which appear only once. The sequencing input was blood. The receptors come from a woman in her 70s in good health.

The V and J genes are TRBV20-1 and TRBJ1-2; no reliable D call. The V gene's germline CDR1 is DFQATT and CDR2 SNEGSKA (reference sequence). This CDR3 contains 12 residues. The V and J ends lost 2 bases and 4 bases respectively, with 8 bases between them. CDR3 sequence: CSARIGSYGYTF. CDR3 sequence (DNA): TGCAGTGCTAGAATCGGAAGCTATGGCTACACCTTC.

This clonotype has more than one count but fewer than ten. V and J are TRBV11-2 and TRBJ2-1, with D perhaps being TRBD1 or TRBD2 (5 bases each). Trimming took 5 bases from V and 8 from J, leaving 22 bases between them. The CDR3 sequence is 16 residues long. Germline assignment: CDR1 SGHAT and CDR2 FQNNGV. CDR3 amino acids: CASSGKGRIQLDEQFF. The CDR3, as DNA: TGTGCCAGCAGCGGCAAGGGACGGATACAATTGGATGAGCAGTTCTTC. The whole variable domain, remainder taken from reference TRBV11-2 and TRBJ2-1, is EAGVAQSPRYKIIEKRQSVAFWCNPISGHATLYWYQQILGQGPKLLIQFQNNGVVDDSQLPKDRFSAERLKGVDSTLKIQPAKLEDSAVYLCASSGKGRIQLDEQFFGPGTRLTVL.

This chain connects TRBV29-1 to TRBJ2-4; 11 bases line up with TRBD1. J was trimmed by 6 bases and V by 6 bases; bases with no gene match: 1. The CDR3 sequence is 12 residues long. Germline values: CDR1 SQVTM, CDR2 ANQGSEA. CDR3 loop: CSVGQGANIQYF. The CDR3 coding sequence is TGCAGCGTAGGACAGGGGGCAAACATTCAGTACTTC.

The rearrangement joins TRBV3-1 to TRBJ1-2; no definite D call. The V end lost 0 bases, the J end lost 10 bases, and 9 bases lay between the germline ends. Germline CDR1 reads LGHDT; CDR2 reads YNNKEL (reference sequence). This CDR3 is built from 12 residues. Here the CDR3 reads CASSQDSQDYTF. The CDR3 DNA reads TGTGCCAGCAGCCAAGATAGTCAAGACTACACCTTC.

The V and J genes are TRBV14 and TRBJ2-5; D call uncertain. The J call may be faulty, since TRBJ2-1 better matches the DNA end. Germline CDR1 and CDR2: SGHDN and FVKESK. The CDR3 consists of 15 residues. In DNA, the CDR3 is TGTGCCAGCAGCCAAGATGCGTGGTGGCGCCATGAGCAGTTCTTC. It yields the protein CASSQDAWWRHEQFF.

The chain carries TRBV9 and TRBJ2-2, with D possibly being TRBD2 (7 bases). The CDR3 contains 19 residues. CDR1 and CDR2 (germline): SGDLS, YYNGEE. The V gene lost 0 bases and the J gene lost 6 bases, with 24 bases spanning the gap. The CDR3 sequence is CASSVAPEGGGGKAGELFF. CDR3 coding DNA: TGTGCCAGCAGCGTAGCGCCGGAGGGGGGAGGGGGAAAAGCCGGGGAGCTGTTTTTT.

In its sample, this clonotype was seen a few times. The J gene is TRBJ2-5, the V gene TRBV15; no clear D gene. The germline V and J ends were trimmed by 5 bases and 2 bases, with 6 bases remaining between them. Germline V gene sequence: CDR1 LNHNV, CDR2 YYDKDF (reference sequence). The CDR3 consists of 12 residues. CDR3 bases: TGTGCCACCAGCTTGGGGCAAGAGACCCAGTACTTC. As protein: CATSLGQETQYF.

This sequence joins TRBV3-1 and TRBJ2-2; a possible D gene is TRBD1 (6 bases). CDR1 LGHDT and CDR2 YNNKEL come from the germline V gene (reference sequence). CDR3 size: 12 residues. Trimming removed 4 bases from V and 9 bases from J, with 9 bases in between. The CDR3 nucleotides are TGTGCCAGCAGCCTCGGACAGCGGGAGCTGTTTTTT. Translated, it gives CASSLGQRELFF. The whole variable domain, remainder taken from reference TRBV3-1 and TRBJ2-2, is DTAVSQTPKYLVTQMGNDKSIKCEQNLGHDTMYWYKQDSKKFLKIMFSYNNKELIINETVPNRFSPKSPDKAHLNLHINSLELGDSAVYFCASSLGQRELFFGEGSRLTVL.